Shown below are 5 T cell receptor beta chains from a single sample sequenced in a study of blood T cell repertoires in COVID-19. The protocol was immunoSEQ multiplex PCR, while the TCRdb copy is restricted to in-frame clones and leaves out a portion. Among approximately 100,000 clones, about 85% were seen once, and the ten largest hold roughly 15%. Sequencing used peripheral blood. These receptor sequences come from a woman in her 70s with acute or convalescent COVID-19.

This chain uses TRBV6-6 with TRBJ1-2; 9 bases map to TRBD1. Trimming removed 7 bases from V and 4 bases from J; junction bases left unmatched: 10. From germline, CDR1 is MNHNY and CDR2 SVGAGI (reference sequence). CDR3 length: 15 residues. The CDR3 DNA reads TGTGCCAGCAACGAACAGGGGGCTGGTAGCTATGGCTACACCTTC. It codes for CASNEQGAGSYGYTF.

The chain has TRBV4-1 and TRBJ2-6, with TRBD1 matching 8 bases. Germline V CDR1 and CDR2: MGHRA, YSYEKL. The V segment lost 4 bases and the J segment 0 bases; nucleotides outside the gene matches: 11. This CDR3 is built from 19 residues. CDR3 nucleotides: TGCGCCAGCAGCCTAATACCGGGACAGGTTAACTCTGGGGCCAACGTCCTGACTTTC. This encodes CASSLIPGQVNSGANVLTF.

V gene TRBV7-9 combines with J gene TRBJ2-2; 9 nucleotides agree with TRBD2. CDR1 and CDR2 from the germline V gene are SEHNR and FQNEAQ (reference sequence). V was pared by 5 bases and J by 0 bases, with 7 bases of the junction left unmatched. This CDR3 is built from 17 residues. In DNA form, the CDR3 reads TGTGCCAGCAGCAAGAGACTAGCGGAAGCGAACACCGGGGAGCTGTTTTTT. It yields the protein CASSKRLAEANTGELFF.

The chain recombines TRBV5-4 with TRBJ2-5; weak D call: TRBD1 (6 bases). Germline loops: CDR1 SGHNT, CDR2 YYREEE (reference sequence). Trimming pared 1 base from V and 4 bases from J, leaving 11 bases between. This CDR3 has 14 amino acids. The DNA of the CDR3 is TGTGCCAGCAGCTTGAGACGGGACATAGAGACCCAGTACTTC. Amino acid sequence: CASSLRRDIETQYF.

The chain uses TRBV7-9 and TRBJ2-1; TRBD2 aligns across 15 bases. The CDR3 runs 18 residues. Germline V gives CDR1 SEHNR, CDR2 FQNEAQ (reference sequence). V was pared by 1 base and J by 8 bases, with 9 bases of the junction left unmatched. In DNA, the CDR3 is TGTGCCAGCAGCTTAGGAAGGACTAGCGGGAGGGCGGTCCATGAGCAGTTCTTC. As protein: CASSLGRTSGRAVHEQFF.